This TCR beta chain comes out of a study of tumor and adjacent non-tumor tissue in lung cancer. Study in general: Histology: 12 adenocarcinoma, a couple of squamous cell carcinoma, 1 small cell lung cancer. Each sample yielded 3.9 million or so productive TCRbeta reads on average. Study-wide findings and caveats: Tumor tissue had significantly higher TCR diversity than normal lung. Patients with more diverse tumor TCRs had worse survival.

The template was RNA from unsorted bulk tissue. More than 3 cm separated this lung sample from the edge of the tumor. Notes on this clonotype: Its antigen is currently unknown. Being one base from a much bigger clone, this may be a read error.

Three rounds of nested PCR, following a modified ARM-PCR protocol, produced the TCRbeta library. TCRdb redid the calling of the multiplex PCR reads with MiXCR, one entry per CDR3 protein. The sample has 100,000 or so distinct CDR3 sequences; roughly two thirds are singletons. The specimen was distant non-tumor lung tissue. This TCR was recovered from a man aged 25 to 40 with non-small cell lung cancer.

The DNA of the CDR3 is TGTGCCAGCAGTTACAGGGAATACAATGAGCAGTACTTC. Protein product: CASSYREYNEQYF. The gene calls are TRBV12-3 or TRBV12-4 and TRBJ2-1; maybe TRBD1 (6 bases). Judging by the DNA end, TRBJ2-7 fits better; the J call may be wrong. The CDR3 sequence is 13 residues long.